This T cell receptor (beta chain) was obtained from a study of control samples from healthy donors and cancer patients. The table came from immunoSEQ multiplex PCR; TCRdb's copy has only in-frame clones and leaves some out. The sample has fewer than 200,000 clones, roughly 95% seen once. V lost 5 bases to trimming and J lost 8 bases; unmatched junction nucleotides: 6. CDR1 is SGHTA, CDR2 FQGNSA, per germline. The CDR3 runs to 14 residues. The chain has TRBV7-2 and TRBJ1-4, with 9 bases that match TRBD1. Sequenced sample: blood. The clonotype originates from a woman younger than 45 in good health. The CDR3 coding sequence is TGTGCCAGCAGCCGGACAGGGGCACAAGAAAAACTGTTTTTT. Protein: CASSRTGAQEKLFF.